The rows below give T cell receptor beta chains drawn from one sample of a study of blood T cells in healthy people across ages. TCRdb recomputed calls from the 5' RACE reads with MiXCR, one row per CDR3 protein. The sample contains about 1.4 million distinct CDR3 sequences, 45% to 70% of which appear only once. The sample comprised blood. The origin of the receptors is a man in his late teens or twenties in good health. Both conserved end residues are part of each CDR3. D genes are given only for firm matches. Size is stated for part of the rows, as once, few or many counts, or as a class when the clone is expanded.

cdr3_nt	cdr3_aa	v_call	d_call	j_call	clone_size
TGTGCCAGCAGCCGACCGGACGGTCTCCAAGAGACCCAGTACTTC	CASSRPDGLQETQYF	TRBV7-9	.	TRBJ2-5	.
TGCAGCGTTTTCTGGACAGATGAGACCCAGTACTTC	CSVFWTDETQYF	TRBV29-1	.	TRBJ2-5	few
TGCAGCGTTGCAAGAAATGAGCAGTTCTTC	CSVARNEQFF	TRBV29-1	.	TRBJ2-1	few
TGTGCCAGCAGCTTAGCGAGCAGAGACAGGGGGCCTAAGTCCTACGAGCAGTACTTC	CASSLASRDRGPKSYEQYF	TRBV7-8	TRBD1	TRBJ2-7	few
TGTGCCAGCAGCTTGGCCGGGACTAGCGCAGACTACGAGCAGTACTTC	CASSLAGTSADYEQYF	TRBV5-6	TRBD2	TRBJ2-7	.
TGTGCCAGCAGTAAGGGGGACTGGACTACGCAAGAGACCCAGTACTTC	CASSKGDWTTQETQYF	TRBV6-5	.	TRBJ2-5	.
TGTGCCACCAGCAGGCTTTATGGAGACCCCACAGATACGCAGTATTTT	CATSRLYGDPTDTQYF	TRBV15	.	TRBJ2-3	.
TGTGCCAGCAGCTCCTGGACTAGCTTGGAGACCCAGTACTTC	CASSSWTSLETQYF	TRBV11-2	TRBD2	TRBJ2-5	once
TGTGCCAGCAGCGTAGATCCAGGGTTACAGCCCCAGCATTTT	CASSVDPGLQPQHF	TRBV9	.	TRBJ1-5	.
TGTGCCAGCAGTGAATCTTCAATAGGGCCTTTACAAGAGACCCAGTACTTC	CASSESSIGPLQETQYF	TRBV25-1	.	TRBJ2-5	few
TGCAGCGTTGAAACGGGTTCCGAGGAGCAGTACTTC	CSVETGSEEQYF	TRBV29-1	.	TRBJ2-7	few
TGTGCCAGCAGTCAGGACGAACTTTACAATGAGCAGTTCTTC	CASSQDELYNEQFF	TRBV2	.	TRBJ2-1	.
TGTGCCAGCAGCTCCCAAATCAGGGGCGTGGACGAGCAGTACTTC	CASSSQIRGVDEQYF	TRBV7-2	.	TRBJ2-7	.
TGTGCCACCAGTCCGATCCGCAGCAATCAGCCCCAGCATTTT	CATSPIRSNQPQHF	TRBV24-1	.	TRBJ1-5	.
TGCGCCAGCAGTCGAGACCAGTCAAAACTGTTTTTT	CASSRDQSKLFF	TRBV10-1	.	TRBJ1-4	few
TGCGCCAGCAGCCCTCGACAGACTCGGGATGGGCAGTACTTC	CASSPRQTRDGQYF	TRBV5-1	.	TRBJ2-5	once
TGTGCCAGCAGTTACTCTGGGGGTTCTGGCTATGGCTACACCTTC	CASSYSGGSGYGYTF	TRBV6-5	.	TRBJ1-2	.